These T cell receptor beta chains were read from a single sample in a study of T-cell memory formation after mild COVID-19. MiXCR, applied by TCRdb to the 5' RACE reads, yields one record per CDR3 protein. Of approximately 580,000 distinct CDR3 sequences listed, 20% were seen once; the top ten hold about an eighth. Sequenced input: PBMCs or a T cell subset sorted from them (not recorded which). These TCRs come from an adult woman who had mild COVID-19 (a few samples of this study predate the infection). Cell type and time point are not known. CDR3s include the opening cysteine and the closing phenylalanine or tryptophan. The D gene is left open where the match is weak. Clone size is stated in some rows and not others, as once, few, many or a class when expanded.

d_call: TRBD1; j_call: TRBJ2-7; v_call: TRBV27; clone_size: .; cdr3_nt: TGTGCCATCAGTTTAGGGGACAGTACCTACGAGCAGTACTTC; cdr3_aa: CAISLGDSTYEQYF
d_call: TRBD1; j_call: TRBJ1-1; v_call: TRBV7-9; clone_size: many; cdr3_nt: TGTGCCAGCAGCCCCGTTTCTGGGACAGCCCACACTGAAGCTTTCTTT; cdr3_aa: CASSPVSGTAHTEAFF
d_call: .; j_call: TRBJ2-1; v_call: TRBV7-6; clone_size: .; cdr3_nt: TGTGCCAGCAGTCACTTGTATCTCCACAATGAGCAGTTCTTC; cdr3_aa: CASSHLYLHNEQFF
d_call: TRBD2; j_call: TRBJ2-1; v_call: TRBV7-3; clone_size: few; cdr3_nt: TGTGCCAGCAGCCCGATAGCGGGAGGGCCCGATGAGCAGTTCTTC; cdr3_aa: CASSPIAGGPDEQFF
d_call: TRBD2; j_call: TRBJ2-7; v_call: TRBV5-1; clone_size: many; cdr3_nt: TGCGCCAGCAGCTCCCGCACGGGGGGTATCTCCTACGAGCAGTACTTC; cdr3_aa: CASSSRTGGISYEQYF
d_call: .; j_call: TRBJ1-1; v_call: TRBV6-5; clone_size: many; cdr3_nt: TGTGCCAGCAGTTTTTCATCGAACACTGAAGCTTTCTTT; cdr3_aa: CASSFSSNTEAFF
d_call: TRBD2; j_call: TRBJ2-3; v_call: TRBV7-3; clone_size: .; cdr3_nt: TGTGCCAGCAGCTCGCGGGGGGGCATCGCAGATACGCAGTATTTT; cdr3_aa: CASSSRGGIADTQYF
d_call: .; j_call: TRBJ1-1; v_call: TRBV5-1; clone_size: few; cdr3_nt: TGCGCCAGCAGCTTTCAGGGGCGGGACACTGAAGCTTTCTTT; cdr3_aa: CASSFQGRDTEAFF
d_call: TRBD2; j_call: TRBJ2-1; v_call: TRBV12-3/TRBV12-4; clone_size: few; cdr3_nt: TGTGCCAGCACGGAACTAGCGGGAATCAATGAGCAGTTCTTC; cdr3_aa: CASTELAGINEQFF
d_call: TRBD2; j_call: TRBJ2-3; v_call: TRBV11-2; clone_size: .; cdr3_nt: TGTGCCAGCAGCCCGGGCCGGCGGGGGGGAGGCACAGATACGCAGTATTTT; cdr3_aa: CASSPGRRGGGTDTQYF
d_call: .; j_call: TRBJ2-5; v_call: TRBV7-9; clone_size: few; cdr3_nt: TGTGCCAGCAGCCCAGACGGGGACCCCTCCACCCAGTACTTC; cdr3_aa: CASSPDGDPSTQYF
d_call: TRBD2; j_call: TRBJ2-3; v_call: TRBV10-3; clone_size: .; cdr3_nt: TGTGCCATCAGTGACTCCTCCCTTCCTAGCGGGAAAGCCTTCGTGGAAGATACGCAGTATTTT; cdr3_aa: CAISDSSLPSGKAFVEDTQYF
d_call: .; j_call: TRBJ1-1; v_call: TRBV27; clone_size: few; cdr3_nt: TGTGCCAGCAGTTTCGCTGGACAGTTACTGGTAGCTTTCTTT; cdr3_aa: CASSFAGQLLVAFF
d_call: .; j_call: TRBJ2-2; v_call: TRBV24-1; clone_size: few; cdr3_nt: TGTGCCACCAGTGACCCACAGGGCTATGGCGGGGAGCTGTTTTTT; cdr3_aa: CATSDPQGYGGELFF
d_call: TRBD2; j_call: TRBJ2-7; v_call: TRBV20-1; clone_size: once; cdr3_nt: TGCAGTGCTAGAGGACCACTAGCGGGGGTCGACGAGCAGTACTTC; cdr3_aa: CSARGPLAGVDEQYF
d_call: .; j_call: TRBJ2-7; v_call: TRBV6-5; clone_size: .; cdr3_nt: TGTGCCAGCAGTTACTCGATATTAGCCTCGGCCTACGAGCAGTACTTC; cdr3_aa: CASSYSILASAYEQYF
d_call: .; j_call: TRBJ1-3; v_call: TRBV18; clone_size: many; cdr3_nt: TGTGCCAGCTCACCCACCGGGGGCCCCTCTGGAAACACCATATATTTT; cdr3_aa: CASSPTGGPSGNTIYF
d_call: .; j_call: TRBJ2-7; v_call: TRBV4-2; clone_size: .; cdr3_nt: TGTGCCAGCAGCCAGGGGACGGCAGGATCCTACGAGCAGTACTTC; cdr3_aa: CASSQGTAGSYEQYF
d_call: TRBD1; j_call: TRBJ1-6; v_call: TRBV11-2; clone_size: .; cdr3_nt: TGTGCCAGCAGCTTAGCGACAGGGCGGGATTCACCCCTCCACTTT; cdr3_aa: CASSLATGRDSPLHF
d_call: TRBD1; j_call: TRBJ2-5; v_call: TRBV20-1; clone_size: .; cdr3_nt: TGCAGTGCTAGAGATTTTCAGGACAGGAGCATCCAAGAGACCCAGTACTTC; cdr3_aa: CSARDFQDRSIQETQYF
d_call: .; j_call: TRBJ2-7; v_call: TRBV5-1; clone_size: few; cdr3_nt: TGCGCCAGCAGCTTTAGAGTGGTCGGGGACGAGCAGTACTTC; cdr3_aa: CASSFRVVGDEQYF
d_call: .; j_call: TRBJ2-3; v_call: TRBV11-2; clone_size: few; cdr3_nt: TGTGCCAGCAGCTTAGCCGGTCGTAAGACAGATACGCAGTATTTT; cdr3_aa: CASSLAGRKTDTQYF
d_call: TRBD2; j_call: TRBJ2-1; v_call: TRBV4-2; clone_size: .; cdr3_nt: TGTGCCAGCAGCCAGGCGGGGGGGCCGAAGAATGAGCAGTTCTTC; cdr3_aa: CASSQAGGPKNEQFF
d_call: TRBD1; j_call: TRBJ1-1; v_call: TRBV4-1; clone_size: .; cdr3_nt: TGCGCCAGCAGCCAAGATGAGGGGAGGACAGGAGCTTTCTTT; cdr3_aa: CASSQDEGRTGAFF
d_call: TRBD1; j_call: TRBJ2-7; v_call: TRBV6-5; clone_size: few; cdr3_nt: TGTGCCAGCAGTTACCGGGACAGGGGGTACTACGAGCAGTACTTC; cdr3_aa: CASSYRDRGYYEQYF
d_call: TRBD1; j_call: TRBJ1-2; v_call: TRBV5-1; clone_size: few; cdr3_nt: TGCGCCAGCAGCTTGGGACAGGGGCCGACGTATGGCTACACCTTC; cdr3_aa: CASSLGQGPTYGYTF
d_call: .; j_call: TRBJ1-2; v_call: TRBV5-4; clone_size: .; cdr3_nt: TGTGCCAGCAGCTTGGAGGGGGGAATCTATGGCTACACCTTC; cdr3_aa: CASSLEGGIYGYTF
d_call: TRBD2; j_call: TRBJ2-1; v_call: TRBV11-2; clone_size: few; cdr3_nt: TGTGCCAGCCTGCCCCTAGCGGACCACAATGAGCAGTTCTTC; cdr3_aa: CASLPLADHNEQFF
d_call: TRBD1; j_call: TRBJ2-7; v_call: TRBV4-2; clone_size: .; cdr3_nt: TGTGCCAGCAGCCTCGGACAGGGGGCATTAAGCGAGCAGTACTTC; cdr3_aa: CASSLGQGALSEQYF
d_call: TRBD2; j_call: TRBJ2-3; v_call: TRBV12-3/TRBV12-4; clone_size: .; cdr3_nt: TGTGCCAGCCAATTCATAGCGGGAGCGCCGACAGATACGCAGTATTTT; cdr3_aa: CASQFIAGAPTDTQYF
d_call: TRBD2; j_call: TRBJ2-7; v_call: TRBV12-3/TRBV12-4; clone_size: .; cdr3_nt: TGTGCCAGCAGTTCTAGCGGGAGTAAGACCTACGAGCAGTACTTC; cdr3_aa: CASSSSGSKTYEQYF
d_call: .; j_call: TRBJ1-1; v_call: TRBV29-1; clone_size: few; cdr3_nt: TGCAGCGTTACTCAGGAGAACACTGAAGCTTTCTTT; cdr3_aa: CSVTQENTEAFF
d_call: .; j_call: TRBJ2-3; v_call: TRBV27; clone_size: few; cdr3_nt: TGTGCCAGCAGTCCTAAAGTGGCAAGTCGGACAGATACGCAGTATTTT; cdr3_aa: CASSPKVASRTDTQYF
d_call: .; j_call: TRBJ2-7; v_call: TRBV12-3/TRBV12-4; clone_size: .; cdr3_nt: TGTGCCAGCAGTTTTTCCGTCGTACACTACGAGCAGTACTTC; cdr3_aa: CASSFSVVHYEQYF
d_call: .; j_call: TRBJ1-5; v_call: TRBV12-3/TRBV12-4; clone_size: .; cdr3_nt: TGTGCCAGCAGTTTACAGGGGACGTCGAATCAGCCCCAGCATTTT; cdr3_aa: CASSLQGTSNQPQHF
d_call: .; j_call: TRBJ1-6; v_call: TRBV7-6; clone_size: few; cdr3_nt: TGTGCCAGCAGCTTAGATGGGACGGGTAATTCACCCCTCCACTTT; cdr3_aa: CASSLDGTGNSPLHF
d_call: .; j_call: TRBJ2-7; v_call: TRBV7-9; clone_size: .; cdr3_nt: TGTGCCAGCAGCCCGCGGACAGAGTTCTCCTACGAGCAGTACTTC; cdr3_aa: CASSPRTEFSYEQYF
d_call: .; j_call: TRBJ2-7; v_call: TRBV9; clone_size: few; cdr3_nt: TGTGCCAGCAGCGTGGAACAGGGAAACTACGAGCAGTACTTC; cdr3_aa: CASSVEQGNYEQYF
d_call: .; j_call: TRBJ1-1; v_call: TRBV12-3/TRBV12-4; clone_size: .; cdr3_nt: TGTGCCAGCAGCCAAGGGGGGGGACTTGAAGCTTTCTTT; cdr3_aa: CASSQGGGLEAFF
d_call: TRBD2; j_call: TRBJ2-1; v_call: TRBV7-8; clone_size: .; cdr3_nt: TGTGCCAGCAGCGCACCGACTTGGTTGCGGGAGAGCGACAATGAGCAGTTCTTC; cdr3_aa: CASSAPTWLRESDNEQFF
d_call: .; j_call: TRBJ1-1; v_call: TRBV25-1; clone_size: .; cdr3_nt: TGTGCCAGCAGTGAATCAGAGATCGGGGCTGAAGCTTTCTTT; cdr3_aa: CASSESEIGAEAFF
d_call: TRBD1; j_call: TRBJ1-4; v_call: TRBV5-1; clone_size: .; cdr3_nt: TGCGCCAGCAGCTTGGAAGGGACAGGGGAGCCTAATGAAAAACTGTTTTTT; cdr3_aa: CASSLEGTGEPNEKLFF
d_call: .; j_call: TRBJ1-2; v_call: TRBV27; clone_size: .; cdr3_nt: TGTGCCAGCAGTTTAGGCCGGCTCTATGGCTACACCTTC; cdr3_aa: CASSLGRLYGYTF
d_call: .; j_call: TRBJ2-3; v_call: TRBV5-1; clone_size: many; cdr3_nt: TGCGCCAGCAGCCCCGGACAGCGAGCAGATACGCAGTATTTT; cdr3_aa: CASSPGQRADTQYF
d_call: .; j_call: TRBJ2-1; v_call: TRBV6-2/TRBV6-3; clone_size: few; cdr3_nt: TGTGCCAGCATCCCTACGGGTCAGCAGCAGACTCAGTTCTTC; cdr3_aa: CASIPTGQQQTQFF
d_call: .; j_call: TRBJ2-3; v_call: TRBV4-2; clone_size: few; cdr3_nt: TGTGCCAGCAGCCAAGATATCCAGCCCTCTCGGGATACGCAGTATTTT; cdr3_aa: CASSQDIQPSRDTQYF
d_call: TRBD2; j_call: TRBJ2-3; v_call: TRBV4-2; clone_size: many; cdr3_nt: TGTGCCAGCAGCCAGCTAGCGGGGGCTAACACAGATACGCAGTATTTT; cdr3_aa: CASSQLAGANTDTQYF
d_call: .; j_call: TRBJ1-1; v_call: TRBV2; clone_size: .; cdr3_nt: TGTGCCAGCAGTGCCAGGGTACTTGAAGCTTTCTTT; cdr3_aa: CASSARVLEAFF
d_call: TRBD2; j_call: TRBJ2-5; v_call: TRBV9; clone_size: few; cdr3_nt: TGTGCCAGCAGCGTAGCGGGAGGGCTGGTAGAGACCCAGTACTTC; cdr3_aa: CASSVAGGLVETQYF
d_call: .; j_call: TRBJ2-7; v_call: TRBV12-3/TRBV12-4; clone_size: few; cdr3_nt: TGTGCCAGCAGCCCCTATGGGGGGACAGATCTTAACTTC; cdr3_aa: CASSPYGGTDLNF